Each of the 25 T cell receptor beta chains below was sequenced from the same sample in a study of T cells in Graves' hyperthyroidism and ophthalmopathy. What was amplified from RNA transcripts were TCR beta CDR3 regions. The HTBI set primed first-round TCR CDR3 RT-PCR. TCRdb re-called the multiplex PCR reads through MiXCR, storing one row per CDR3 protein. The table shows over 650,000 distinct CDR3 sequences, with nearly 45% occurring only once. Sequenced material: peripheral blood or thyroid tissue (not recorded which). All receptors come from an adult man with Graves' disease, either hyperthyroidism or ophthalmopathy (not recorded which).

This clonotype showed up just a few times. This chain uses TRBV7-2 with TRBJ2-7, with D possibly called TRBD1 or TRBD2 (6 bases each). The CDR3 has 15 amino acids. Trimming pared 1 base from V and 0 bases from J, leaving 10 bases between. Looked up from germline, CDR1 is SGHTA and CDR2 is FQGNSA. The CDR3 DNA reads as TGTGCCAGCAGCTTAGAGGGGGGATTCTCCTACGAGCAGTACTTC. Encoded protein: CASSLEGGFSYEQYF.

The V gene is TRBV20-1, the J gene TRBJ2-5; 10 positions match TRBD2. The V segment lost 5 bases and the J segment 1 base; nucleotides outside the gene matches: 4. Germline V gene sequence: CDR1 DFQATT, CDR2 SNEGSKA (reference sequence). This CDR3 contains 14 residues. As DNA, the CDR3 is TGCAGTGCTTCGTCTAGCGGGGGCCAAGAGACCCAGTACTTC. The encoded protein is CSASSSGGQETQYF.

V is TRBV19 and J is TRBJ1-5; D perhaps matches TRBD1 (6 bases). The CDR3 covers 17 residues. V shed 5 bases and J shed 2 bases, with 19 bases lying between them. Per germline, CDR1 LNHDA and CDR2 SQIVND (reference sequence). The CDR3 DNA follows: TGTGCCAGTAGTCGGGGGAGGAAGGGGGTGGGCAATCAGCCCCAGCATTTT. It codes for CASSRGRKGVGNQPQHF.

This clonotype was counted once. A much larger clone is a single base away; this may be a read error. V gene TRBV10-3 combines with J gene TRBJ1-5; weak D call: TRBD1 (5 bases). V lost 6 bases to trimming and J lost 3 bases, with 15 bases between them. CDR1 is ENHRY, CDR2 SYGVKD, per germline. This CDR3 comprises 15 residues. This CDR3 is CAIRGTGQLNQPQHF. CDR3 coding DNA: TGTGCCATCAGGGGCACTGGACAACTCAATCAGCCCCAGCATTTT.

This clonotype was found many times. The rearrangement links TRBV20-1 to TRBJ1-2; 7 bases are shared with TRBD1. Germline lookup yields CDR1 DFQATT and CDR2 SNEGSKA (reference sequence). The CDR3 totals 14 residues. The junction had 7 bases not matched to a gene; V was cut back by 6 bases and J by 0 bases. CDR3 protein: CSARRDRSNYGYTF. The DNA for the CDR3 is TGCAGTGCGAGACGGGACAGATCTAACTATGGCTACACCTTC.

The DNA for the CDR3 is TGTGCCATCAGTGAGTCGACGGGGAAGGGCTATGGCTACACCTTC. Protein sequence: CAISESTGKGYGYTF. The chain combines TRBV10-3 with TRBJ1-2, with D uncertain. Germline assignment: CDR1 ENHRY and CDR2 SYGVKD. Trimming removed 0 bases at V and 4 bases at J, with 12 bases between. CDR3 size: 15 residues.

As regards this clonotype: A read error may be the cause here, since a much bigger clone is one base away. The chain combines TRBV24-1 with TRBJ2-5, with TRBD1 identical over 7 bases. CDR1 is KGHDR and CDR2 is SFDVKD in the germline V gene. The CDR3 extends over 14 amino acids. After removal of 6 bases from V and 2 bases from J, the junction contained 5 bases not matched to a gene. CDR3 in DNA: TGTGCCACCAGTTACGACAGGGTTCAAGAGACCCAGTACTTC. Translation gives CATSYDRVQETQYF.

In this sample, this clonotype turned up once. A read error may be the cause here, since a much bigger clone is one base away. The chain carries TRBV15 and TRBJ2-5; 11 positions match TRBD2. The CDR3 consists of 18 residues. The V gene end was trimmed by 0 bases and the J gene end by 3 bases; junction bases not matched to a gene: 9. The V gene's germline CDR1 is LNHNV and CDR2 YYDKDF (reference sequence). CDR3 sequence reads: CATSRDPAPTSGEETQYF. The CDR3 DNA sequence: TGTGCCACCAGCAGAGATCCAGCCCCGACTAGCGGGGAAGAGACCCAGTACTTC.

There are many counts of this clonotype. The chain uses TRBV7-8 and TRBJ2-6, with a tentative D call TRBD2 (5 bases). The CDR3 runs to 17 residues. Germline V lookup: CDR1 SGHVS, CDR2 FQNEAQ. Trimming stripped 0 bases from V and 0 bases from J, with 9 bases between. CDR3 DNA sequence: TGTGCCAGCAGCTTAGCGCCCGGGGTCTCTGGGGCCAACGTCCTGACTTTC. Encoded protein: CASSLAPGVSGANVLTF.

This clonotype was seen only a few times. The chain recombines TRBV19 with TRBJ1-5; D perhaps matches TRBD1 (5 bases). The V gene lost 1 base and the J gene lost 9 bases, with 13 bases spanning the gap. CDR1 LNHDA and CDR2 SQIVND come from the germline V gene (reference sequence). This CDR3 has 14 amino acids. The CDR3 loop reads CASSIGSGSGPQHF. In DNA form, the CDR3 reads TGTGCCAGTAGTATAGGGTCAGGGTCGGGGCCCCAGCATTTT.

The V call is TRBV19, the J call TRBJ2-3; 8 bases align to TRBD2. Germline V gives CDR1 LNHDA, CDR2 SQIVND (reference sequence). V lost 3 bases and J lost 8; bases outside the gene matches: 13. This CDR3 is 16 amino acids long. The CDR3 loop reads CASSMGAGEGSGTQYF. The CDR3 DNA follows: TGTGCCAGTAGTATGGGAGCGGGAGAGGGCTCAGGTACGCAGTATTTT.

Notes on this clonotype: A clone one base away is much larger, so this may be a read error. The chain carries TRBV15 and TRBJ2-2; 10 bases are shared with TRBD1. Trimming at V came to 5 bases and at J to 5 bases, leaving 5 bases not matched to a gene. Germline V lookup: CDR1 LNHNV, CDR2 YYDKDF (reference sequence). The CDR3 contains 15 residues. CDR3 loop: CATSGRTGGTGELFF. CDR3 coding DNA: TGTGCCACCAGCGGCCGGACAGGGGGTACCGGGGAGCTGTTTTTT.

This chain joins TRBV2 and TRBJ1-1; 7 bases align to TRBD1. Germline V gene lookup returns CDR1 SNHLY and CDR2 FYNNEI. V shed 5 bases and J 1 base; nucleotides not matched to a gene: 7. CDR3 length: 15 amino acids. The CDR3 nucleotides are TGTGCCAGCAGTATAACCGGGACAGAGAACACTGAAGCTTTCTTT. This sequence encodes CASSITGTENTEAFF. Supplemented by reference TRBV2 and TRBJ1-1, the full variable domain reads EPEVTQTPSHQVTQMGQEVILRCVPISNHLYFYWYRQILGQKVEFLVSFYNNEISEKSEIFDDQFSVERPDGSNFTLKIRSTKLEDSAMYFCASSITGTENTEAFFGQGTRLTVV.

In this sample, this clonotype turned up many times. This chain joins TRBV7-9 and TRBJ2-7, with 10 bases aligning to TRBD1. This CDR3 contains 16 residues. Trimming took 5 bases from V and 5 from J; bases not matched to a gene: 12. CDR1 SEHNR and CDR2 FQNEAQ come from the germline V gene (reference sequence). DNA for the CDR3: TGTGCCAGCAGCACGAAACCCGGGACAGGGGTGGACGAGCAGTACTTC. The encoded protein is CASSTKPGTGVDEQYF.

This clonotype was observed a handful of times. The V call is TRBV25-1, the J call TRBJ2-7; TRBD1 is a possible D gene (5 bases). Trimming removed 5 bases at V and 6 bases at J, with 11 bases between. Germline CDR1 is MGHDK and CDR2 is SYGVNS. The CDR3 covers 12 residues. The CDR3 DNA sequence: TGTGCCAGCAGTTCAGGGATTGGCGAGCAGTACTTC. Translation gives CASSSGIGEQYF.

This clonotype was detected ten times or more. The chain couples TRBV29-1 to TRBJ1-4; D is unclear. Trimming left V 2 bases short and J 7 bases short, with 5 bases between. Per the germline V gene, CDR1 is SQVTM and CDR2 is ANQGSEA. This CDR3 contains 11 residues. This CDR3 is CSVESGEKLFF. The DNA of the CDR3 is TGCAGCGTTGAATCGGGTGAAAAACTGTTTTTT.

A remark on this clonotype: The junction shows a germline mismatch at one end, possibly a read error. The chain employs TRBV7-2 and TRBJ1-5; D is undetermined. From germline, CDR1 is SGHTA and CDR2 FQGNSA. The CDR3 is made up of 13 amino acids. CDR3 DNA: TGTGCCACCAGCAGTGCCGGTAATCAGCCCCAGCATTTT. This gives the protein CATSSAGNQPQHF.

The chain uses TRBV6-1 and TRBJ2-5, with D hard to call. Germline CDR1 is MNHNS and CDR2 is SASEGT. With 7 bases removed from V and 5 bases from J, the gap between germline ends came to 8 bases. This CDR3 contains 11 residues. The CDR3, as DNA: TGTGCCAGCATATCCGGGGAGACCCAGTACTTC. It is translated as CASISGETQYF.

CDR3 sequence (DNA): TGTGCCAGTAAAAAGGGGCCAAGCAATCAGCCCCAGCATTTT. This gives the protein CASKKGPSNQPQHF. This chain joins TRBV19 and TRBJ1-5; TRBD1 is a possible D gene (5 bases). The CDR3 length is 14 residues. Between the trimmed V and J ends, which lost 7 bases and 1 base, there was a span of 11 bases. Germline assignment: CDR1 LNHDA and CDR2 SQIVND (reference sequence).

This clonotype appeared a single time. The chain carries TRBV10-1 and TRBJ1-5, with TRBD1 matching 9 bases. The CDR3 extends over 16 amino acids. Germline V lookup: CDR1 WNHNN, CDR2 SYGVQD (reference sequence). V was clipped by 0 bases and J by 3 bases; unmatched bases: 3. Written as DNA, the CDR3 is TGCGCCAGCAGTGAGTCGGACAGGGGACTCAATCAGCCCCAGCATTTT. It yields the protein CASSESDRGLNQPQHF.

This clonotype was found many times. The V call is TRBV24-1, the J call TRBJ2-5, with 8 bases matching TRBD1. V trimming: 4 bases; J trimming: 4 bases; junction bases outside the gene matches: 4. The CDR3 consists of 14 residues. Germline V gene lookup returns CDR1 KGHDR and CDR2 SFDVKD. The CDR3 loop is CATSDTGGVETQYF. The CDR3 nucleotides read TGTGCCACCAGTGACACAGGGGGAGTAGAGACCCAGTACTTC.

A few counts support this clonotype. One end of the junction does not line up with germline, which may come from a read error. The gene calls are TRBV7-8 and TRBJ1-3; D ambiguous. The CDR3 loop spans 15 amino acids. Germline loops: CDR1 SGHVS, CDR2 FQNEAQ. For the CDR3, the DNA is TGCGCCAGCAGCCAAGATACTGGGTCCGGAAACACCATATATTTT. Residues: CASSQDTGSGNTIYF.

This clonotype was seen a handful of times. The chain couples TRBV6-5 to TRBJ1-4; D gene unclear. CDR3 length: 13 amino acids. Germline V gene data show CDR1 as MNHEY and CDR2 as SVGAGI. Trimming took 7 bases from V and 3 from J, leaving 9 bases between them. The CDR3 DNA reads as TGTGCCAGCAAGAGGGCAGCTAATGAAAAACTGTTTTTT. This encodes CASKRAANEKLFF.

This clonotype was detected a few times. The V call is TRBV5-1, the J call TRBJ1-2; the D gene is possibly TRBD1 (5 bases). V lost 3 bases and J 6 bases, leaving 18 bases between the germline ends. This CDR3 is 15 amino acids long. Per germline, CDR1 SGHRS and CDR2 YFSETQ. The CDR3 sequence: CASSSLGTGVDGYTF. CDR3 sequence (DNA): TGCGCCAGCAGCTCCCTAGGGACTGGGGTGGATGGCTACACCTTC.

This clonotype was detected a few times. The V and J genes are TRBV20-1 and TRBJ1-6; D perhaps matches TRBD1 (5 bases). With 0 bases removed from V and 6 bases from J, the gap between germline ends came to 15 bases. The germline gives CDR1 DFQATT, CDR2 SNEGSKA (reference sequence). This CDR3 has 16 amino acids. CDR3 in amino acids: CSAREALSGTNSPLHF. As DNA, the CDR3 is TGCAGTGCTAGAGAGGCCCTCTCCGGGACTAATTCACCCCTCCACTTT.